This T cell receptor (beta chain) was identified in a study of cytomegalovirus exposure and HLA in healthy donors (dated by TCRdb to the late 2010s). General notes on the study: In an earlier analysis of approximately 640 of the donors, about 260 Gb of sequence data and 90 million to 120 million unique TCR beta sequences from about 179 million T cells were reported. Roughly 320 gigabases of sequencing data and roughly 81 million unique TCR sequences made up an early release that covered fewer than 650 HLA-typed donors. Across under 500 genotyped donors of the cohort, an average of about 250,000 unique TCR beta nucleotide sequences per donor were sequenced, and approximately 17% of those sequences were non-productive. The study profiled the T cell repertoires of under 700 subjects by immunosequencing and related them to cytomegalovirus serostatus. An earlier analysis of several hundred of the donors applied high-throughput TCR beta sequencing to assess whether each TCR beta V gene segment acted as functional or pseudogenic. Among the roughly 390 genotyped donors, 81% belonged to the genetic ancestry cluster associated with self-reported Caucasian donors. A later analysis re-analyzed previously published TCR beta repertoires from hundreds of donors and added high-resolution HLA genotyping to study TCR occurrence patterns. The number of typed donors differed by locus: roughly 620-630 for A, B, C, DRB1 and DQB1; 522 for DQA1; over 600 for DPA1; and 400 to 480 for DPB1. Every repertoire in the discovery cohort had been generated on one and the same sequencing platform. Donor age, sex, ethnicity and CMV serostatus were compiled together with the repertoire data. A separate validation cohort of 100 to 150 different subjects was used in addition to the roughly 700-subject first cohort. Roughly five DR-DQ haplotypes were treated as single units for association and clustering because of strong linkage in the cohort. High-throughput TCR immunosequencing, statistical association of individual TCRs with disease status, and machine learning were combined to predict cytomegalovirus infection status. HLA typing included class I and class II loci at four-digit resolution. In a later genetic analysis, genome-wide SNP genotypes for about 65% of the 666 donors were used, and that subset was treated as a discovery cohort. The study was designed to test whether signatures of past pathogen exposure could be identified by cataloging public T cell receptors. Rather than drawing on any new phenotypic data, the later analysis identified candidate immune exposures from TCR beta sequences and the way those sequences occurred across donors.

Results and caveats for the whole study, not just this receptor: The study gave a list of 150 to 200 TCR beta chains associated with cytomegalovirus. According to a later analysis, parvovirus B19, influenza, CMV and Epstein-Barr virus appeared linked to several top co-occurrence clusters. An earlier analysis of approximately 570 of the donors showed that most TCR beta V segments appeared in productive rearrangements either about 87% or about 30% of the time, which broadly matched IMGT annotations. The 87-base-pair reads could not distinguish some IMGT-functional V segments, including TRBV6-2 and TRBV6-3, so those segments were excluded. In a later analysis, most CMV-associated TCR beta chains were found to appear HLA-restricted, with HLA associations seemingly driven largely by CMV exposure. According to a later genetic analysis, donors in an Asian-associated ancestry cluster had fewer N-insertions in productive TCRs than the approximately 670-donor mean. A few of the identified cytomegalovirus-associated TCR beta chains were confirmed in vitro to be specific for cytomegalovirus antigens. In a later analysis, the rate of TCR association differed among HLA loci, with DRB1 alleles having the most associated TCRs and HLA-C alleles having the fewest. In a later analysis, HLA-associated TCR beta chains were found to be more clonally expanded and to have lower generation probabilities than equally common non-associated chains. The presence/absence analyses assumed that sequencing depth was roughly uniform across donors, and that assumption may not be true. The sequencing pipeline was judged likely to have produced a cluster of highly shared sequence variants as a technical artifact. A further reported finding was that TCR beta sequences accurately predicted the HLA-A and HLA-B alleles for most subjects in the first cohort. The earlier analysis of fewer than 750 of the donors excluded roughly 17 rarely observed V segments, including chromosome 9 orphons, because counts were too low. Linkage disequilibrium might explain the correlated functional status among segregating V segments, but an unknown experimental factor could not be excluded. Most TCR sequences were observed very rarely across donors, whereas some public TCRs were present in many individuals. Because HLA typing was missing for some donors at each locus, association tests included only the typed subset. The authors suggested that the approach could potentially be generalized to other disease states and immunological phenotypes. When HLA alleles, especially DR and DQ, strongly co-occurred, attributing TCR associations to individual alleles was difficult. The classifier was reported to diagnose cytomegalovirus status with high specificity and sensitivity in both the original and validation cohorts. This cohort had only TCR beta chains sequenced, and the lack of alpha or paired-chain data limited which features could be detected. For the cohort, immune exposure information was limited to CMV serostatus. An association between a missense DCLRE1C variant and V-gene and J-gene trimming of TCR beta chains was found in a later genetic analysis and replicated in an independent cohort. Specific HLA alleles were associated with 15,000 to 20,000 TCR beta sequences at a false discovery rate of 0.05 in a later analysis.

Notes on this clone: It lacks a known antigen. Base qualities were left out, and no much larger clone turns up one base away.

The germline V gene sets CDR1 to SGHNT and CDR2 to YENEEA. V is clipped by 5 bases and J by 0 bases, and the sequence between their germline boundaries is 14 bases long. CDR3 length: 16 amino acids, cysteine to phenylalanine. Only the CDR3 DNA is retained, 48 bases long and in frame from the first base. The cohort consisted of fewer than 700 healthy bone marrow donors. All cohort members were sampled while nominally healthy, although unrecorded immune exposures were likely present. The donor was CMV seronegative and belonged to the group of under 400 seronegative cohort members. A peripheral blood sample was collected from each donor, and TCR beta sequencing was performed on peripheral blood mononuclear cells. The Qiagen DNeasy Blood Extraction Kit was used to extract genomic DNA from the blood cell samples. Library preparation employed the immunoSEQ multiplex PCR assay. A mixture of 60 forward primers for TCR Vbeta segments and 13 reverse primers for TCR Jbeta segments was used in the multiplex PCR. The CDR3 region of rearranged TCR beta genes was amplified from genomic DNA with a multiplex PCR assay. The Illumina HiSeq System was used to sequence the amplified TCR beta libraries as 87-base-pair reads. Regarding the original processing steps: A later analysis tallied roughly 78 million unique TCR beta chains across the 666 repertoires, and some 12 million of those chains were shared by two or more donors. Raw reads were error-corrected and collapsed into unique sequences by a nearest-neighbor algorithm in which closely related sequences were merged to remove PCR and sequencing errors. Alignment of CDR3 sequences to IMGT reference sequences was used to assign V, D and J gene segments. For a sequence to be retained, a match of at least six nucleotides was required to both a V gene segment and a J gene segment. Rearrangements were classified as productive when the CDR3 lacked stop codons and remained in frame with V and J, and all other rearrangements were classified as non-productive. Following IMGT convention, CDR3 was defined as the stretch from the second conserved V-encoded cysteine up to the conserved J-encoded phenylalanine. Sequences without an unambiguous match to a single V gene segment were excluded from the earlier analysis of 450 to 650 of the donors. An earlier analysis of 500 to 600 of the donors classified V segments as functional when productive rearrangements were above 56.7% and as segregating when the standard deviation between donors was above 5%. A statistical classification framework was developed to diagnose cytomegalovirus status using the catalog of TCR beta chain sequences. In a later analysis, TCR nucleotide sequences were compared against IMGT/GENE-DB human TR gene sequences so that V and J genes could be assigned. A later analysis assigned CDR3 sequences and most-parsimonious VDJ recombination scenarios with the TCRdist pipeline. In a later analysis, every TCR beta chain was defined by the combination of its CDR3 amino acid sequence and its V-gene family, and reads without a unique V-gene family were dropped. To address suspected cross-contamination and a sequencing artifact, a later analysis removed approximately 590 highly shared, low-generation-probability nucleotide sequences. In a later analysis, a clonal expansion index was calculated for each public chain from normalized within-repertoire ranks of inferred template counts. A later analysis computed generation probabilities with a VDJ recombination model fitted to out-of-frame rearrangements, and checked the results against IGoR. Hypergeometric tests were used in a later analysis to score TCR-TCR, TCR-HLA and TCR-CMV co-occurrence, with a repertoire-size bias correction applied to the TCR pairs. In a later analysis, false discovery rates were estimated by permuting HLA or CMV assignments 20 times. In a later analysis, co-occurring TCRs were grouped with DBSCAN, and TCRdist sequence similarity was added when clustering was performed within HLA-allele-positive subsets. Repertoires with fewer than 30,000 or more than 120,000 public chains, plus five repertoires with anomalous nucleotide sharing, were excluded from co-occurrence clustering. TCRdb provides this immuneACCESS table in a form limited to in-frame rearrangements. Some clones are lacking; in checked studies, under half of them reflect an unresolved V gene, and why the rest are absent is not known. That table supplies the V and J calls and clone size; D and trimming were determined from the DNA. Across this sample there are 130,000 or so clones, with about 77% seen only once. The leading ten clones occupy around 1.5% of the sample.

Sequencing used PBMCs. The receptor comes from a female donor in good health and CMV-seronegative. In this chain, TRBV11-3 is recombined with TRBJ2-1; the D gene is perhaps TRBD2, from 7 matching bases. The CDR3 here reads CASSPAGALSYNEQFF. The DNA sequence is given as TGTGCCAGCAGCCCGGCGGGGGCCCTCTCCTACAATGAGCAGTTCTTC.